This is a list of T cell receptor beta chains from one sample in a study of cytotoxic CD8 clonotypes in ibrutinib-treated CLL. Here immunoSEQ multiplex PCR was the method, and the copy in TCRdb shows in-frame clones only, minus some. The data contain more than 75,000 clones, roughly three quarters of them singletons. The sample consisted of PBMCs, taken after 24 months of ibrutinib treatment. These receptors originate from a human donor with chronic lymphocytic leukemia. Both conserved end residues are part of each CDR3. Each record gives: J gene, V gene, clone size, D gene, CDR3 protein, CDR3 DNA. D genes are given only for firm matches. The size of a clone is reported for some rows only, either as once, few or many, or as a class for expanded clones.

TRBJ2-7,TRBV5-1,-,-,CASSLELVQPYEQYF,TGCGCCAGCAGCTTGGAGTTGGTACAGCCCTACGAGCAGTACTTC
TRBJ1-1,TRBV18,-,-,CASATDINTEAFF,TGTGCCAGCGCGACAGACATAAACACTGAAGCTTTCTTT
TRBJ1-2,TRBV30,-,-,CAWSVPGGYTF,TGTGCCTGGAGTGTACCGGGGGGCTACACCTTC
TRBJ1-2,TRBV19,-,-,CASSPDSTDYGYTF,TGTGCCAGTAGTCCGGACAGCACCGACTATGGCTACACCTTC
TRBJ2-3,TRBV10-2,-,-,CASKRERGDTQYF,TGCGCCAGCAAACGGGAGCGAGGAGATACGCAGTATTTT
TRBJ1-6,TRBV13,-,TRBD1,CASSSGQGANYSPLHF,TGTGCCAGCAGCTCGGGACAGGGGGCGAATTATTCACCCCTCCACTTT
TRBJ2-3,TRBV9,-,TRBD2,CASSAEVLAGVGDTQYF,TGTGCCAGCAGCGCGGAGGTACTAGCGGGAGTTGGAGATACGCAGTATTTT
TRBJ2-7,TRBV5-6,-,TRBD1,CASSRGQGYEQYF,TGTGCCAGCAGCCGGGGACAGGGCTACGAGCAGTACTTC
TRBJ1-5,TRBV19,-,TRBD1,CASSIGQGGNQPQHF,TGTGCCAGTAGTATAGGACAGGGAGGCAATCAGCCCCAGCATTTT
TRBJ2-7,TRBV5-1,-,-,CASSFDYPYEQYF,TGCGCCAGCAGCTTCGACTACCCCTACGAGCAGTACTTC
TRBJ1-1,TRBV9,-,-,CASSVEGTGMAEAFF,TGTGCCAGCAGCGTAGAAGGGACGGGGATGGCTGAAGCTTTCTTT
TRBJ1-5,TRBV27,-,-,CASSSGGGKNQPQHF,TGTGCCAGCAGTTCCGGCGGGGGAAAGAATCAGCCCCAGCATTTT
TRBJ2-1,TRBV13,-,TRBD1,CASSSRTGINEQFF,TGTGCCAGCAGCTCCAGGACAGGCATCAATGAGCAGTTCTTC
TRBJ2-7,TRBV6-5,-,-,CASSYRRSGSYEQYF,TGTGCCAGCAGTTACCGGAGGAGTGGCTCCTACGAGCAGTACTTC
TRBJ2-7,TRBV28,-,TRBD1,CASSPGTGGFYEQYF,TGTGCCAGCAGCCCCGGGACAGGGGGCTTCTACGAGCAGTACTTC
TRBJ2-2,TRBV7-9,many,-,CASSSFGELFF,TGTGCCAGCAGCTCCTTCGGGGAGCTGTTTTTT
TRBJ2-4,TRBV9,-,TRBD1,CASSSRTGGVNIQYF,TGTGCCAGCAGCTCTAGGACAGGGGGCGTAAACATTCAGTACTTC
TRBJ1-5,TRBV2,few,TRBD1,CASNGQDNQPQHF,TGTGCCAGCAACGGACAGGACAATCAGCCCCAGCATTTT
TRBJ1-1,TRBV10-3,-,-,CAISESGETEAFF,TGTGCCATCAGTGAGTCAGGAGAGACTGAAGCTTTCTTT
TRBJ1-1,TRBV7-2,-,-,CASSFQTGSPEAFF,TGTGCCAGCAGCTTTCAAACAGGGAGCCCTGAAGCTTTCTTT
TRBJ2-1,TRBV7-9,-,TRBD2,CASSLDSGDYNEQFF,TGTGCCAGCAGCTTAGATAGCGGGGATTACAATGAGCAGTTCTTC
TRBJ1-1,TRBV10-3,-,-,CAISESNREAEAFF,TGTGCCATCAGTGAGTCTAACAGGGAGGCTGAAGCTTTCTTT
TRBJ2-5,TRBV7-9,-,TRBD1,CASSFTGDQETQYF,TGTGCCAGCAGCTTTACAGGGGACCAAGAGACCCAGTACTTC
TRBJ2-1,TRBV9,-,TRBD2,CASSVVGTSKEQFF,TGTGCCAGCAGCGTAGTCGGGACTAGCAAAGAGCAGTTCTTC
TRBJ2-1,TRBV6-6,-,-,CASTGLNEQFF,TGTGCCAGCACCGGACTAAATGAGCAGTTCTTC
TRBJ2-3,TRBV29-1,-,-,CSVGRGTDTQYF,TGCAGCGTTGGGAGGGGCACAGATACGCAGTATTTT
TRBJ1-1,TRBV5-4,many,-,CASSLGWGSENTEAFF,TGTGCCAGCAGCTTGGGGTGGGGGTCGGAGAACACTGAAGCTTTCTTT
TRBJ1-5,TRBV14,-,TRBD1,CASSQGGTGFQPQHF,TGTGCCAGCAGCCAAGGTGGGACAGGGTTTCAGCCCCAGCATTTT
TRBJ2-3,TRBV2,-,TRBD2,CASRGRERSTDTQYF,TGTGCCAGCAGGGGGCGGGAGCGGAGCACAGATACGCAGTATTTT
TRBJ2-7,TRBV10-1,-,TRBD1,CASSEGDRGPYEQYF,TGCGCCAGCAGTGAGGGAGACAGGGGGCCCTACGAGCAGTACTTC
TRBJ1-3,TRBV18,once,-,CASSPGTDGNTIYF,TGTGCCAGCTCACCAGGGACGGATGGAAACACCATATATTTT
TRBJ2-6,TRBV27,-,-,CASRSGANVLTF,TGTGCCAGTCGATCTGGGGCCAACGTCCTGACTTTC
TRBJ2-2,TRBV19,-,TRBD2,CATRGTSGNTGELFF,TGTGCCACCAGAGGGACTAGCGGGAACACCGGGGAGCTGTTTTTT
TRBJ2-5,TRBV18,-,-,CASSRPPSVETQYF,TGTGCCAGCTCACGACCCCCTTCTGTAGAGACCCAGTACTTC
TRBJ1-2,TRBV2,-,-,CASSDRPGSYGYTF,TGTGCCAGCAGTGACCGCCCGGGAAGCTATGGCTACACCTTC
TRBJ2-2,TRBV10-1,few,-,CASSESGTALNTGELFF,TGCGCCAGCAGTGAGTCGGGGACGGCGCTTAACACCGGGGAGCTGTTTTTT
TRBJ2-7,TRBV5-1,-,-,CASSLGADEQYF,TGCGCCAGCAGCTTGGGGGCCGACGAGCAGTACTTC
TRBJ2-7,TRBV19,once,TRBD2,CASSIHGTSGYEQYF,TGTGCCAGTAGTATACACGGGACTAGCGGCTACGAGCAGTACTTC
TRBJ2-1,TRBV11-2,-,TRBD1,CASSLYPPGTGLANEQFF,TGTGCCAGCAGCTTATATCCTCCCGGGACAGGCCTTGCCAATGAGCAGTTCTTC
TRBJ2-4,TRBV4-1,-,TRBD1,CASSPDRGLAKNIQYF,TGCGCCAGCAGCCCAGACAGGGGATTAGCCAAAAACATTCAGTACTTC
TRBJ2-5,TRBV7-8,once,-,CASSLDLLSLETQYF,TGTGCCAGCAGCTTAGATCTTCTTTCCCTCGAGACCCAGTACTTC
TRBJ1-4,TRBV19,-,-,CASKNGGFSEKLFF,TGTGCCAGTAAGAATGGGGGATTTAGTGAAAAACTGTTTTTT
TRBJ1-2,TRBV7-9,few,-,CASSTEVGSHYGYTF,TGTGCCAGCAGCACCGAGGTGGGGTCCCACTATGGCTACACCTTC
TRBJ2-1,TRBV9,-,-,CASSPPDRRSYNEQFF,TGTGCCAGCAGCCCTCCGGATCGTCGATCCTACAATGAGCAGTTCTTC
TRBJ2-7,TRBV11-2,-,-,CASSRSYEQYF,TGTGCCAGCAGCCGGTCCTACGAGCAGTACTTC
TRBJ2-1,TRBV6-1,few,-,CASSEWVAGGYNEQFF,TGTGCCAGCAGTGAATGGGTGGCGGGCGGTTACAATGAGCAGTTCTTC
TRBJ1-2,TRBV18,many,-,CASSPDPPQGYTF,TGTGCCAGCTCACCCGACCCGCCGCAGGGCTACACCTTC
TRBJ1-4,TRBV4-2,-,-,CASSQDGWGLGPEKLFF,TGTGCCAGCAGCCAAGACGGATGGGGCCTGGGACCTGAAAAACTGTTTTTT